The rows below give T cell receptor beta chains drawn from one sample of a study of shared clonotypes between healthy human individuals. Clones were read by immunoSEQ multiplex PCR, and TCRdb kept only the in-frame ones, dropping some. The sample consists of about 2,500,000 clones, around nine tenths of them appearing once. Sample: naive CD4+ T cells sorted from blood. The receptor set was obtained from a man between 18 and 29 years old in good health. Both conserved end residues are part of each CDR3. A D gene is named only where the DNA matches it firmly. Clone sizes are given selectively: once, few, many, or a class where the clone is expanded.

size | J | D | V | CDR3 | DNA
NA | TRBJ1-1 | NA | TRBV19 | CASSLSGTGNTEAFF | TGTGCCAGTAGTCTCTCCGGGACGGGGAACACTGAAGCTTTCTTT
NA | TRBJ1-5 | TRBD1 | TRBV19 | CASSPGGAGNQPQHF | TGTGCCAGTAGTCCAGGGGGCGCAGGCAATCAGCCCCAGCATTTT
NA | TRBJ2-3 | NA | TRBV18 | CASSPPGKGADTQYF | TGTGCCAGCTCACCACCAGGGAAGGGGGCAGATACGCAGTATTTT
NA | TRBJ1-4 | TRBD1 | TRBV19 | CASSTVRDSNEKLFF | TGTGCCAGTAGTACCGTCCGGGACAGTAATGAAAAACTGTTTTTT
NA | TRBJ2-3 | NA | TRBV13 | CASSFLGSGDTQYF | TGTGCCAGCAGCTTCCTAGGGTCAGGAGATACGCAGTATTTT
NA | TRBJ2-1 | NA | TRBV7-9 | CASSQGVEGEQFF | TGTGCCAGCAGCCAAGGGGTGGAGGGTGAGCAGTTCTTC
NA | TRBJ2-5 | NA | TRBV2 | CASSDNQETQYF | TGTGCCAGCAGTGACAACCAAGAGACCCAGTACTTC
NA | TRBJ2-5 | TRBD2 | TRBV5-1 | CASSLDSGGYQETQYF | TGCGCCAGCAGCTTGGATAGCGGGGGGTACCAAGAGACCCAGTACTTC
NA | TRBJ2-7 | NA | TRBV5-1 | CASSLTRSSYEQYF | TGCGCCAGCAGCCTAACTCGGAGCTCCTACGAGCAGTACTTC
NA | TRBJ1-2 | NA | TRBV9 | CASSVTGNYGYTF | TGTGCCAGCAGCGTAACGGGGAACTATGGCTACACCTTC
NA | TRBJ1-2 | NA | TRBV7-9 | CASSLGQGNYGYTF | TGTGCCAGCAGCTTAGGGCAGGGGAACTATGGCTACACCTTC
NA | TRBJ2-2 | NA | TRBV10-1 | CASSAGTNTGELFF | TGCGCCAGCAGTGCGGGAACGAACACCGGGGAGCTGTTTTTT
NA | TRBJ1-4 | NA | TRBV18 | CASSRAENEKLFF | TGTGCCAGCTCACGGGCAGAGAATGAAAAACTGTTTTTT
once | TRBJ1-4 | TRBD1 | TRBV5-1 | CASSLSDRGTNEKLFF | TGCGCCAGCAGCTTGTCGGACAGGGGAACTAATGAAAAACTGTTTTTT
few | TRBJ1-5 | NA | TRBV19 | CASSTMSVSSNQPQHF | TGTGCCAGTAGTACGATGTCGGTTTCCAGCAATCAGCCCCAGCATTTT
NA | TRBJ1-5 | TRBD1 | TRBV4-1 | CASSHLQGGQPQHF | TGCGCCAGCAGCCATCTACAGGGGGGTCAGCCCCAGCATTTT
NA | TRBJ2-3 | NA | TRBV2 | CASKDNTDTQYF | TGTGCCAGCAAAGATAACACAGATACGCAGTATTTT
few | TRBJ1-6 | TRBD1 | TRBV5-6 | CASSWGTGGNSPLHF | TGTGCCAGCAGCTGGGGGACAGGGGGTAATTCACCCCTCCACTTT
NA | TRBJ2-3 | NA | TRBV2 | CASSQGSSPYFTDTQYF | TGTGCCAGCAGCCAGGGATCTAGTCCTTATTTCACAGATACGCAGTATTTT
NA | TRBJ1-1 | NA | TRBV4-3 | CASSWVGATEAFF | TGCGCCAGCAGCTGGGTTGGGGCCACTGAAGCTTTCTTT
NA | TRBJ2-5 | TRBD2 | TRBV7-2 | CASSFRLAGGVTQYF | TGTGCCAGCAGCTTCCGACTAGCGGGGGGGGTGACCCAGTACTTC
NA | TRBJ2-6 | TRBD1 | TRBV30 | CAWEGGQEGSGANVLTF | TGTGCCTGGGAAGGCGGACAGGAAGGCTCTGGGGCCAACGTCCTGACTTTC
NA | TRBJ1-1 | NA | TRBV6-6 | CASIHAGAEAFF | TGTGCCAGCATTCACGCGGGTGCTGAAGCTTTCTTT
NA | TRBJ2-7 | TRBD1 | TRBV9 | CASSGRDRGSHEQYF | TGTGCCAGCAGCGGCCGGGACAGGGGTTCCCACGAGCAGTACTTC
NA | TRBJ2-5 | TRBD1 | TRBV5-6 | CASSSGQAKGKTQYF | TGTGCCAGCAGCTCGGGACAGGCCAAGGGGAAGACCCAGTACTTC
NA | TRBJ2-1 | TRBD2 | TRBV4-3 | CASSQELAGGLFEQFF | TGCGCCAGCAGCCAAGAACTAGCGGGAGGGCTGTTTGAGCAGTTCTTC
NA | TRBJ2-6 | NA | TRBV27 | CASSQGGLGANVLTF | TGTGCCAGCAGTCAAGGGGGGTTGGGGGCCAACGTCCTGACTTTC
NA | TRBJ1-3 | NA | TRBV9 | CASSVEGRVDNTIYF | TGTGCCAGCAGCGTAGAGGGCAGGGTTGACAACACCATATATTTT
few | TRBJ1-4 | TRBD1 | TRBV5-1 | CASSTGTGKDEKLFF | TGCGCCAGCAGCACCGGGACAGGGAAAGATGAAAAACTGTTTTTT
NA | TRBJ2-1 | NA | TRBV10-3 | CAISPSSGVSEQFF | TGTGCCATCAGCCCTAGCTCTGGTGTCTCTGAGCAGTTCTTC
NA | TRBJ2-6 | TRBD2 | TRBV4-1 | CASSYGLAGVLVSGANVLTF | TGCGCCAGCAGCTACGGACTAGCGGGGGTCCTTGTCTCTGGGGCCAACGTCCTGACTTTC
NA | TRBJ1-4 | NA | TRBV30 | CAWSEAGPGNEKLFF | TGTGCCTGGAGTGAGGCTGGCCCCGGGAATGAAAAACTGTTTTTT
NA | TRBJ2-1 | NA | TRBV30 | CAWSVTQEQFF | TGTGCCTGGAGTGTAACCCAGGAGCAGTTCTTC
NA | TRBJ1-3 | NA | TRBV5-1 | CASSLARADSGNTIYF | TGCGCCAGCAGCTTGGCCCGGGCAGACTCTGGAAACACCATATATTTT
NA | TRBJ2-7 | NA | TRBV6-5 | CASSYERLASYEQYF | TGTGCCAGCAGTTACGAGCGGCTAGCGTCCTACGAGCAGTACTTC
NA | TRBJ2-3 | TRBD1 | TRBV29-1 | CSVNGGDRGTDTQYF | TGCAGCGTGAATGGGGGGGACAGGGGCACAGATACGCAGTATTTT
NA | TRBJ2-3 | TRBD2 | TRBV4-1 | CASSQDDSGRDTQYF | TGCGCCAGCAGCCAAGATGATAGCGGGAGAGATACGCAGTATTTT
few | TRBJ1-3 | NA | TRBV2 | CASSLQWVDTIYF | TGTGCCAGCAGTCTACAGTGGGTCGACACCATATATTTT
NA | TRBJ2-2 | NA | TRBV18 | CASSPLLINTGELFF | TGTGCCAGCTCACCACTCTTAATAAACACCGGGGAGCTGTTTTTT
NA | TRBJ2-7 | TRBD2 | TRBV5-1 | CASSTTSGSYEQYF | TGCGCCAGCAGCACTACTAGCGGCTCCTACGAGCAGTACTTC